The 10 T cell receptor beta chains given below trace back to one sample, sequenced in a study of patients and donors after allogeneic stem cell transplantation. From the RT-PCR reads, TCRdb called clonotypes with MiXCR, one entry per CDR3 protein. This table holds under 200,000 distinct CDR3 sequences, about 30% found once. Sequenced sample: blood, either unsorted or a sorted T cell fraction (not recorded which). These receptor sequences come from a human donor who was either an allogeneic HSCT recipient or a stem cell or donor lymphocyte infusion donor (not recorded which). It is not recorded whose cells these are; they may come from a transplant donor.

The count of this clonotype is one. The chain recombines TRBV24-1 with TRBJ1-2; D not certain. The CDR3 consists of 13 residues. Germline V CDR1 and CDR2: KGHDR, SFDVKD. V gave up 5 bases and J gave up 6 bases, with 12 bases separating them. The CDR3 protein is CATSGKPGDGYTF. The CDR3 bases are TGTGCCACCAGTGGGAAGCCCGGGGATGGCTACACCTTC.

In this sample, this clonotype turned up a few times. This chain links TRBV5-1 with TRBJ1-4; D gene uncertain. In germline, CDR1 is SGHRS, CDR2 YFSETQ. This CDR3 has 14 amino acids. V was trimmed by 4 bases and J by 3 bases, leaving 10 bases between them. CDR3 coding DNA: TGCGCCAGCAGCCCGCAGGCTCCTAATGAAAAACTGTTTTTT. It translates to CASSPQAPNEKLFF.

The rearrangement links TRBV6-1 to TRBJ1-1; TRBD1 agrees at 7 bases. Germline loops: CDR1 MNHNS, CDR2 SASEGT. Unmatched junction bases numbered 10, after V lost 8 bases and J lost 1 base. The CDR3 runs to 15 residues. The CDR3 region has the DNA TGTGCCAGCTCCATCACCGGGACAGCGAACACTGAAGCTTTCTTT. It is translated as CASSITGTANTEAFF.

The rearrangement links TRBV18 to TRBJ2-2; D ambiguous. Germline V gene sequence: CDR1 KGHSH, CDR2 LQKENI. V lost 4 bases, J lost 10 bases, and 7 bases lay in between. The CDR3 contains 11 residues. The CDR3 coding sequence is TGTGCCAGCTCACGAAATGAGGAGCTGTTTTTT. It specifies CASSRNEELFF.

J is TRBJ1-6 and V is TRBV5-1, with D perhaps TRBD1 (6 bases). Germline-derived CDR1 and CDR2 are SGHRS and YFSETQ. The CDR3 is made up of 13 amino acids. The germline V and J ends were trimmed by 4 bases and 9 bases, with 11 bases remaining between them. CDR3 sequence reads: CASSLEQGSPLHF. The CDR3 DNA follows: TGCGCCAGCAGCCTCGAACAGGGTTCACCCCTCCACTTT.

This clonotype appeared a few times. The rearrangement links TRBV5-1 to TRBJ2-7, with D uncertain. The CDR3 runs to 13 residues. CDR1 and CDR2 (germline): SGHRS, YFSETQ. Trimming pared 0 bases from V and 2 bases from J, leaving 6 bases between. The CDR3 coding sequence is TGCGCCAGCAGCTTGGGGTCCGCCTACGAGCAGTACTTC. Protein sequence: CASSLGSAYEQYF.

This clonotype has only a few counts. This chain connects TRBV20-1 to TRBJ2-1, with 8 positions matching TRBD2. The ends lost 0 bases at V and 0 bases at J; junction bases unmatched: 10. The germline V gene encodes CDR1 DFQATT and CDR2 SNEGSKA (reference sequence). CDR3 size: 18 residues. The CDR3 spells CSARDRRLAGYSYNEQFF. CDR3 bases: TGCAGTGCTAGAGATCGGAGGCTAGCGGGTTACTCCTACAATGAGCAGTTCTTC.

The table lists this clonotype with a few counts. The chain joins TRBV4-3 to TRBJ2-1; D assignment may be TRBD1 or TRBD2 (6 bases each). The V and J ends lost 4 bases and 5 bases respectively, with 21 bases between them. From germline, CDR1 is LGHNA and CDR2 YSLEER. This CDR3 has 17 amino acids. CDR3: CASSLYTRGGSHNEQFF. The CDR3, as DNA: TGCGCCAGCAGCCTCTACACAAGAGGGGGGTCCCACAATGAGCAGTTCTTC.

The rearrangement joins TRBV7-8 to TRBJ2-3; tentatively, D is TRBD2 (5 bases). The CDR3 consists of 14 residues. Between the trimmed V and J ends, which lost 3 bases and 4 bases, there was a span of 11 bases. Germline-derived CDR1 and CDR2 are SGHVS and FQNEAQ. CDR3 in amino acids: CASSFWELPDTQYF. The DNA of the CDR3 is TGTGCCAGCAGCTTTTGGGAGTTACCAGATACGCAGTATTTT.

This clonotype has ten or more counts. The rearrangement uses TRBV12-3 or TRBV12-4 and TRBJ2-3; 14 nucleotides line up with TRBD2. Unmatched junction bases numbered 2, after V lost 8 bases and J lost 4 bases. The length of the CDR3 is 14 residues. For the CDR3, the DNA is TGTGCCAGCGTGGGACTAGCGGGAGCAGATACGCAGTATTTT. Translating gives CASVGLAGADTQYF.